Listed here are 15 T cell receptor beta chains from one sample, sequenced in a study of blood T cell repertoires in COVID-19. The data were produced by immunoSEQ multiplex PCR, yet TCRdb's version contains in-frame clones alone and is incomplete. The sample lists around 110,000 clones; roughly four fifths were seen once. The sample taken for sequencing was peripheral blood. The source of these receptors is a man in his 70s with active or convalescent COVID-19.

The chain has TRBV10-3 and TRBJ1-6; weak D call: TRBD1 (5 bases). The CDR3 spans 14 residues. Germline CDR1 ENHRY, CDR2 SYGVKD. The V end was cut by 0 bases, the J end by 8 bases, with 8 bases between. The CDR3 DNA reads as TGTGCCATCAGTGAGTCCCGGGGGGATTCACCCCTCCACTTT. This translates into CAISESRGDSPLHF.

The chain carries TRBV5-1 and TRBJ2-3; 8 nucleotides line up with TRBD1. Germline-derived CDR1 and CDR2 are SGHRS and YFSETQ. V gave up 0 bases and J gave up 4 bases; unmatched junction bases: 4. The CDR3 runs to 15 residues. The CDR3 here is CASSLGTGRADTQYF. The DNA of the CDR3 is TGCGCCAGCAGCTTGGGGACAGGGAGAGCAGATACGCAGTATTTT.

CDR3 region: CASRETGVITEAFF. CDR3 coding DNA: TGTGCCAGCAGGGAAACAGGGGTGATCACTGAAGCTTTCTTT. The V gene is TRBV25-1, the J gene TRBJ1-1; TRBD1 matches 7 bases. The CDR3 loop spans 14 amino acids. The ends lost 6 bases at V and 4 bases at J; junction bases unmatched: 8. Per germline, CDR1 MGHDK and CDR2 SYGVNS.

This clone was counted a few times. The chain combines TRBV5-4 with TRBJ1-3, with D hard to call. Germline CDR1 is SGHNT and CDR2 is YYREEE (reference sequence). The CDR3 is made up of 14 amino acids. V was shortened by 1 base and J by 2 bases, with 7 bases between the two germline ends. CDR3 loop: CASSLLLAGNTIYF. CDR3 nucleotide sequence: TGTGCCAGCAGCTTGTTACTGGCTGGAAACACCATATATTTT.

The V call is TRBV7-2, the J call TRBJ2-5; TRBD2 matches at 11 bases. The CDR3 sequence is 17 residues long. Germline V gives CDR1 SGHTA, CDR2 FQGNSA. Trimming took 0 bases from V and 3 from J; bases not matched to a gene: 6. In DNA form, the CDR3 reads TGTGCCAGCAGCTTAGCCACACTAGCGGGGGACAAAGAGACCCAGTACTTC. Translated: CASSLATLAGDKETQYF.

J is TRBJ2-5 and V is TRBV2; possibly TRBD2 for D (5 bases). V was cut by 5 bases and J by 0 bases, with 10 bases left in between. CDR1 and CDR2 from the germline V gene are SNHLY and FYNNEI. The CDR3 spans 14 residues. The CDR3 sequence: CASSTRLYQETQYF. The CDR3 nucleotides are TGTGCCAGCAGTACTAGGTTGTACCAAGAGACCCAGTACTTC.

This clone was observed a single time. The gene calls are TRBV10-3 and TRBJ1-2, with D possibly being TRBD1 (5 bases). V was clipped by 2 bases and J by 2 bases, with 9 bases between them. Germline V gene lookup returns CDR1 ENHRY and CDR2 SYGVKD. The CDR3 is 14 residues long. CDR3 sequence reads: CAISENPGNYGYTF. CDR3 in DNA: TGTGCCATCAGTGAGAATCCAGGGAACTATGGCTACACCTTC.

This clone has a single count. The chain combines TRBV6-2 or TRBV6-3 with TRBJ2-1, with 7 bases identical to TRBD2. With V trimmed by 5 bases and J by 11 bases, 9 bases remained unmatched. The germline CDR1 and CDR2 sequences are MNHEY and SVGEGT. The CDR3 runs 13 residues. The CDR3 region has the DNA TGTGCCAGCAGTGGGGACTACCTTCTGAAGCAGTTCTTC. Translated: CASSGDYLLKQFF.

The chain employs TRBV9 and TRBJ1-4; 9 bases agree with TRBD1. Germline V gives CDR1 SGDLS, CDR2 YYNGEE. V shed 0 bases and J 7 bases; nucleotides not matched to a gene: 7. The length of the CDR3 is 16 residues. As DNA, the CDR3 is TGTGCCAGCAGCGTAGGGAACAGGGGGCGGGGTGAAAAACTGTTTTTT. Its protein is CASSVGNRGRGEKLFF.

This rearrangement joins TRBV21-1 to TRBJ2-5; TRBD1, the D gene given by the table, was not confirmed from the DNA. TRBV21-1 is a listed pseudogene. The CDR3 has 14 residues. The CDR3 spells CASRSRDSGVHQYF. The CDR3 DNA follows: TGTGCCAGCAGGTCCCGGGACAGTGGGGTTCACCAGTACTTC.

The rearrangement uses TRBV12-5 and TRBJ1-5; D possibly corresponds to TRBD1 (6 bases). V lost 2 bases and J lost 3, with 14 bases in between. Germline-derived CDR1 and CDR2 are LGHNT and FRNRAP. This CDR3 has 16 amino acids. CDR3 residues: CASGLLGGGDNQPQHF. In nucleotides, the CDR3 is TGTGCTAGTGGTTTGCTAGGGGGGGGAGACAATCAGCCCCAGCATTTT. Complete variable domain (other parts from reference TRBV12-5 and TRBJ1-5): DARVTQTPRHKVTEMGQEVTMRCQPILGHNTVFWYRQTMMQGLELLAYFRNRAPLDDSGMPKDRFSAEMPDATLATLKIQPSEPRDSAVYFCASGLLGGGDNQPQHFGDGTRLSIL.

This chain joins TRBV3-1 (or the pseudogene TRBV3-2) and TRBJ1-6, with D hard to call. From germline, CDR1 is LGHDT and CDR2 YNNKEL (reference sequence). The ends were cut back, 3 bases at V and 8 bases at J, with 5 bases in the middle. The CDR3 has 12 residues. The CDR3 reads CASSHRDSPLHF. CDR3 DNA: TGTGCCAGCAGCCATCGGGATTCACCCCTCCACTTT.

The chain carries TRBV6-5 and TRBJ1-2; maybe TRBD1 (6 bases). The ends were cut back, 6 bases at V and 1 base at J, with 9 bases in the middle. This CDR3 is 13 amino acids long. CDR1 is MNHEY and CDR2 is SVGAGI in the germline V gene. CDR3 region: CASRTGGNYGYTF. The CDR3 region has the DNA TGTGCCAGCAGGACAGGTGGTAACTATGGCTACACCTTC.

The chain is built from TRBV6-5 and TRBJ1-4, with D uncertain. CDR3 length: 13 residues. The germline V gene encodes CDR1 MNHEY and CDR2 SVGAGI. Trimming removed 6 bases from V and 7 bases from J, with 12 bases in between. The CDR3 DNA reads as TGTGCCAGCAGCCCGGAGCTGGGTGAAAAACTGTTTTTT. Translating it yields CASSPELGEKLFF.

The V and J genes are TRBV9 and TRBJ2-1; 14 nucleotides match TRBD2. V lost 2 bases, J lost 0 bases, and 10 bases stayed unmatched. The CDR3 extends over 20 amino acids. Germline CDR1 SGDLS, CDR2 YYNGEE. The CDR3 loop reads CASSVSLGTSGSRSYNEQFF. In nucleotides, the CDR3 is TGTGCCAGCAGCGTTTCTCTTGGGACTAGCGGGAGCCGCTCCTACAATGAGCAGTTCTTC.